The rows below give T cell receptor beta chains drawn from one sample of a study of vaccination and CD4 T cells after COVID-19. TCRdb re-analysed the PCR reads in MiXCR, keeping a single row per CDR3 protein. The data contain about 11,000 distinct CDR3 sequences, less than 40% of them singletons. Their antigen targets remain unknown. The sample was CD4+ T cells from blood, cultured in vitro. These TCRs come from a human donor in good health. CDR3s leave out the opening cysteine and the closing phenylalanine or tryptophan.

j_call,v_call,cdr3_aa
TRBJ2-7,TRBV15,ATSPLAGGIYEQY
TRBJ2-7,TRBV4-3,ASSQGAAGGTYEQY
TRBJ2-7,TRBV28,ASSPVLQGYEQY
TRBJ2-2,TRBV7-7,ASSAVLGPTGELF
TRBJ1-2,TRBV20-1,SARGGTGYT
TRBJ2-7,TRBV6-1,ASSRGDTASYEQY
TRBJ2-3,TRBV6-2/TRBV6-3,ASSYSLGNTQY
TRBJ2-7,TRBV7-6,ASSLGTRDSHYEQY
TRBJ2-7,TRBV28,ASSLLLAGRGSSYEQY
TRBJ2-7,TRBV20-1,SARAGDSHTYEQY
TRBJ2-2,TRBV5-1,ASSDGGVDTGELF
TRBJ1-1,TRBV24-1,ATRDRGLMNTEAF
TRBJ2-2,TRBV20-1,SARDPLAGVGTGELF
TRBJ1-1,TRBV6-1,ASRHYQGKTEAF
TRBJ2-3,TRBV6-4,ASSARPPPFTDTQY
TRBJ2-3,TRBV19,ASSMLSADTQY
TRBJ2-3,TRBV6-4,ASSGTGGADTQY
TRBJ1-2,TRBV20-1,SARDHRGSYYGYT
TRBJ2-4,TRBV4-2,ASSQGTGTNIQY
TRBJ2-5,TRBV10-3,AISVNRGETQY
TRBJ2-7,TRBV15,ATRRTSGTLLSYEQY
TRBJ2-5,TRBV25-1,ASSELKDTLQETQY
TRBJ1-6,TRBV4-3,ASSLGTANSPLH
TRBJ1-6,TRBV28,ASSSGTGSNSPLH
TRBJ2-7,TRBV24-1,ATSDTGQGYEQY
TRBJ2-7,TRBV7-9,ASSLANFHEQY
TRBJ2-5,TRBV5-4,ASSLGQGGETQY
TRBJ2-7,TRBV5-1,ASRLDQYEQY
TRBJ1-5,TRBV28,ASSLGEGRGNQPQH
TRBJ1-2,TRBV6-2/TRBV6-3,ASTPGRDGQIYGYT
TRBJ2-3,TRBV2,ASSGEGREDTQY
TRBJ2-7,TRBV20-1,SAVPSGTYEQY
TRBJ1-2,TRBV6-5,ASSYGGASNYGYT
TRBJ2-2,TRBV20-1,SARQVANTGELF
TRBJ1-5,TRBV10-3,AISEWGTGDQPQH
TRBJ1-1,TRBV28,ASGFTANTEAF
TRBJ1-1,TRBV28,ASLLPTVNTEAF
TRBJ2-7,TRBV7-2,ASSWILLGTGTYEQY
TRBJ1-1,TRBV7-2,ASSSKPGDTEAF
TRBJ2-7,TRBV11-2,ASSPAGWGYEQY
TRBJ1-2,TRBV28,ASSLLINYGYT
TRBJ1-4,TRBV7-2,ASSSQGRPNEKLF
TRBJ2-5,TRBV2,ASSEERGRSETQY
TRBJ2-7,TRBV10-3,AINFDHGAYEQY
TRBJ1-5,TRBV28,ASSPLDLYSNQPQH
TRBJ2-1,TRBV6-1,ASSETGTSGYNEQF
TRBJ1-6,TRBV5-5,ASSLVRNSPLH
TRBJ1-2,TRBV27,ASSLGGYPYGYT
TRBJ2-2,TRBV7-2,ASSPRWLETGELF
TRBJ1-4,TRBV28,ASRAGGAAPN
TRBJ2-1,TRBV7-8,ASSLLSFRGFNNEQF
TRBJ2-1,TRBV20-1,SAWGLAGEHAYNEQF
TRBJ2-6,TRBV2,ASSARPGANVLT
TRBJ2-2,TRBV20-1,SARIWGNTGELF